The clone carrying this T cell receptor (beta chain) was seen a handful of times. The antigen is undetermined. The source of the sample is a study of T cell repertoires in cytomegalovirus infection. Overall study: Indicated by public TCR beta signatures were CMV infection and matching HLA type. Study results and limitations: Dominating the ex vivo response were TCR beta clonotypes that were CMV-specific and HLA-C-restricted. Using cumulative public TCR beta family frequency, the authors identified those who carried CMV together with the relevant HLA.

MiXCR was run by TCRdb on the reads, yielding one entry per CDR3 protein. This sample has nearly 450,000 distinct CDR3 sequences, with approximately 31% found just once. The length of the CDR3 is 16 residues. Per the germline V gene, CDR1 is ENHRY and CDR2 is SYGVKD. The J segment lost 5 bases and the V segment lost 0 bases, leaving 0 bases of the junction unmatched. The sample was PBMCs. This clonotype originated in a human donor in good health (CMV status not recorded). Some clones in this sample may be carry-over from other donors' samples. The chain uses TRBV10-3 and TRBJ1-6, with 11 positions matching TRBD1. In DNA form, the CDR3 reads TGTGCCATCAGTGAGTCGGGACAGGGGGATAATTCACCCCTCCACTTT. This gives the protein CAISESGQGDNSPLHF.